The T cell receptor beta chain under discussion was sequenced for a study of T-cell reconstitution after alpha-beta-depleted transplantation in children. Unique molecular identifiers were used in preparing the TCRbeta library. MiXCR, run by TCRdb on the PCR reads, gives a single entry per CDR3 protein. This table holds almost 500,000 distinct CDR3 sequences, 8% to 11% found once. This receptor was taken from a child aged 2-15 years with inherited bone marrow failure, due to receive a stem cell transplant. The starting material was PBMCs, obtained before TCRalphabeta/CD19-depleted stem cell transplant.

The CDR3 DNA reads TGTGCCAGCAGTTTCCCTGACAGCGGCGGTAATGAAAAACTGTTTTTT. Its translation is CASSFPDSGGNEKLFF. The chain combines TRBV6-5 with TRBJ1-4; D is possibly TRBD1 (5 bases). This CDR3 has 16 residues. Germline CDR1 reads MNHEY; CDR2 reads SVGAGI. V dropped 4 bases and J dropped 4 bases, with 16 bases sitting between them.